The clone carrying this T cell receptor (beta chain) was detected a few times. Its specificity is unknown. These data come from a study of T-cell reconstitution after alpha-beta-depleted transplantation in children. Study-wide points: T-cell counts and diversity at one year following transplant were attributed mainly to newly produced T cells. As was reported, about two months after transplant, alpha-beta T cells came from several hundred expanded graft clones. After transplant, high TCRbeta diversity at day 60 in some patients arose from surviving recipient T cells and thymic progenitors.

Preparation of the TCRbeta library was carried out with unique molecular identifiers. From the PCR reads, TCRdb called clonotypes with MiXCR, one entry per CDR3 protein. The sample holds about a million distinct CDR3 sequences; about 26% are singletons and the top ten take 28%. This CDR3 is 14 amino acids long. V was trimmed by 3 bases and J by 0 bases, leaving 6 bases between them. Looked up from germline, CDR1 is MNHEY and CDR2 is SVGAGI. Sequences were derived from PBMCs, mostly from graft donor cells, sampled 360 days after TCRalphabeta/CD19-depleted stem cell transplant. This clonotype was obtained from a boy in the first two years of life who had a stem cell transplant for SCID, so the T cells may come from the graft donor. The J gene is TRBJ2-4, the V gene TRBV6-5; no reliable D call. DNA for the CDR3: TGTGCCAGCAGTTATGACTCAGCCAAAAACATTCAGTACTTC. The encoded protein is CASSYDSAKNIQYF.